This T cell receptor (beta chain) was sequenced during a study of OX40 agonist ivuxolimab in advanced cancers. Assay: immunoSEQ multiplex PCR; the TCRdb copy retains only in-frame clones and omits some. The profile covers 65,000 to 85,000 clones, with approximately 85% appearing a single time and 2% to 3% taken by the ten largest. This clone came up once. Trimming pared 6 bases from V and 0 bases from J, leaving 11 bases between. The CDR3 covers 14 residues. From germline, CDR1 is MDHEN and CDR2 SYDVKM. The sequenced sample was CD4+ or CD8+ T cells sorted from blood, obtained in a trial of the OX40 agonist ivuxolimab. This chain joins TRBV28 and TRBJ1-2; maybe TRBD1 (5 bases). The receptor comes from an adult with an advanced solid tumor such as melanoma, head and neck, liver or kidney cancer. CDR3 loop: CASRPAGPNYGYTF. The CDR3 DNA reads as TGTGCCAGCAGACCCGCGGGGCCTAACTATGGCTACACCTTC.